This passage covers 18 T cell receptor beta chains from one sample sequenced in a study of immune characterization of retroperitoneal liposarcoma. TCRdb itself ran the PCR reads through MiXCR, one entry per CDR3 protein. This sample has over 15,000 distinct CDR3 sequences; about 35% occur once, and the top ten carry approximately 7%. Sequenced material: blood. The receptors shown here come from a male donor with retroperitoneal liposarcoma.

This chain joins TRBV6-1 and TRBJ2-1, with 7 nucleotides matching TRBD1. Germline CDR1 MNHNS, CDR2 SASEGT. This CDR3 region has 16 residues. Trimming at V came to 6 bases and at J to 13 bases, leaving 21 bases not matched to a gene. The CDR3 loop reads CASRRVGQAGKETQFF. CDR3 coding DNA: TGTGCCAGCAGAAGGGTAGGACAGGCGGGTAAAGAGACCCAGTTCTTC.

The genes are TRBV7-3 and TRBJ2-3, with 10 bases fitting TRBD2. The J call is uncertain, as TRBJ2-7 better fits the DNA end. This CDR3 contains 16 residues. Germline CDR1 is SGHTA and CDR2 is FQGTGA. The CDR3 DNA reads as TGTGCCAGCAGCGAAGGGACTAGCGATTCCTACAATGAGCAGTACTTC. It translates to CASSEGTSDSYNEQYF.

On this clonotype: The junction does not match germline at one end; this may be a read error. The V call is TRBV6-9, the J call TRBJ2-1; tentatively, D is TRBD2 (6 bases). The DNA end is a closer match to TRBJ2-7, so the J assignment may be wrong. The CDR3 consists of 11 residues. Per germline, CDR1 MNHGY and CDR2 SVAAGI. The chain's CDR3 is CVSGPSAKQYF. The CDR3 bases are TGTGTCAGCGGGCCTAGCGCCAAGCAGTACTTC.

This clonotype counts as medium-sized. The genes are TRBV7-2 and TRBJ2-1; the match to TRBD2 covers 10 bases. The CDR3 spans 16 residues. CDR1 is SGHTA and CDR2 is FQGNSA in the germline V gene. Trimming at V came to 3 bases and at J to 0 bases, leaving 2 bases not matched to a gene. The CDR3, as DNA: TGTGCCAGCAGCTTTCCTAGCGGGAGCTCCTACAATGAGCAGTTCTTC. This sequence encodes CASSFPSGSSYNEQFF. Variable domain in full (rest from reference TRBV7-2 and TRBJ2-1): GAGVSQSPSNKVTEKGKDVELRCDPISGHTALYWYRQSLGQGLEFLIYFQGNSAPDKSGLPSDRFSAERTGGSVSTLTIQRTQQEDSAVYLCASSFPSGSSYNEQFFGPGTRLTVL.

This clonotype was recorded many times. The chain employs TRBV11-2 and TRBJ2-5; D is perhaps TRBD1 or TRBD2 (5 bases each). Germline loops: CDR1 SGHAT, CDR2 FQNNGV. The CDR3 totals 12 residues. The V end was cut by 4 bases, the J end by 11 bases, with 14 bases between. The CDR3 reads CASSSGVGEQYF. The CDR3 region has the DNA TGTGCCAGCAGCTCTGGGGTGGGGGAGCAGTACTTC.

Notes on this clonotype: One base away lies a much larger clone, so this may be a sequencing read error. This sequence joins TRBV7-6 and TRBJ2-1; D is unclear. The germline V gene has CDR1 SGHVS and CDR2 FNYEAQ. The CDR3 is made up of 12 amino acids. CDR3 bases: TGTACCAGCAGCTCCATGGGTCGGGAGCAGTTCTTC. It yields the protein CTSSSMGREQFF. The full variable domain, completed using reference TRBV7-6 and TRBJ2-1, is GAGVSQSPRYKVTKRGQDVALRCDPISGHVSLYWYRQALGQGPEFLTYFNYEAQQDKSGLPNDRFSAERPEGSISTLTIQRTEQRDSAMYRCTSSSMGREQFFGPGTRLTVL.

The CDR3 reads CASSLGLAKNEQYF. The CDR3 coding sequence is TGTGCCAGCAGCTTGGGACTAGCGAAAAACGAGCAGTACTTC. The V gene is TRBV5-6, the J gene TRBJ2-7; 8 bases map to TRBD2. V lost 0 bases, J lost 5 bases, and 4 bases stayed unmatched. Germline V gives CDR1 SGHDT, CDR2 YYEEEE. The CDR3 is made up of 14 amino acids.

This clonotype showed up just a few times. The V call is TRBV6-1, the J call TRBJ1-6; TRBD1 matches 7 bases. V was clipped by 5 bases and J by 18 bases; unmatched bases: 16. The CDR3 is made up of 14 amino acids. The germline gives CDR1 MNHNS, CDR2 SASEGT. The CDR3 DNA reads TGTGCCAGCAGTCAAGACAGGGTCGAAGGGTTTGCCCACTTT. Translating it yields CASSQDRVEGFAHF.

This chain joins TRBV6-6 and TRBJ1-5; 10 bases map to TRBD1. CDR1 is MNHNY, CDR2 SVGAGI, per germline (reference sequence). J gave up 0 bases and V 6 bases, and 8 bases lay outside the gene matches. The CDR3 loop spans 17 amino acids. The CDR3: CASRTGGAGNSNQPQHF. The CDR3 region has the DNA TGTGCCAGCAGGACAGGGGGCGCGGGGAATAGCAATCAGCCCCAGCATTTT.

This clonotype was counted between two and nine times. The chain's CDR3 is CASSYSILGRQGILIGSYEQYF. For the CDR3, the DNA is TGTGCCAGCAGTTACTCGATATTGGGGAGGCAGGGGATTCTGATTGGGAGCTACGAGCAGTACTTC. This chain links TRBV6-6 with TRBJ2-7; D possibly uses TRBD1 or TRBD2 (6 bases each). CDR1 and CDR2 from the germline V gene are MNHNY and SVGAGI (reference sequence). This CDR3 comprises 22 residues. V dropped 0 bases and J dropped 3 bases, with 33 bases sitting between them.

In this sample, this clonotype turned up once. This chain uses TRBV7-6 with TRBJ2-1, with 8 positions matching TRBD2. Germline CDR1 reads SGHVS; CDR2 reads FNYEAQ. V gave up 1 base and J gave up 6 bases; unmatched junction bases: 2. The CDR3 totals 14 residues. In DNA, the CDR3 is TGTGCCAGCAGCTTAGGGACTAGCAGCAATGAGCAGTTCTTC. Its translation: CASSLGTSSNEQFF.

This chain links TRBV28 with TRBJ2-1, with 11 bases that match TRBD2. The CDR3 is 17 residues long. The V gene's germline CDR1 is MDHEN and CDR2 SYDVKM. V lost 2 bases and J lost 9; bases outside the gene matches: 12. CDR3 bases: TGTGCCAGCAGTTTACCGGAAATAGCGGGAGGGAATGTTGAGCAGTTCTTC. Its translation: CASSLPEIAGGNVEQFF.

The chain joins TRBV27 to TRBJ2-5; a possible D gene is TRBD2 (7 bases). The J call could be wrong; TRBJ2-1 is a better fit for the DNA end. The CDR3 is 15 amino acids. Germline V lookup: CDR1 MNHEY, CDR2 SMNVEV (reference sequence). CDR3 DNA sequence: TGTGCCAGCAGTTATGGGGGCGGGAGTCAAAATGAGCAGTTCTTC. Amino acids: CASSYGGGSQNEQFF.

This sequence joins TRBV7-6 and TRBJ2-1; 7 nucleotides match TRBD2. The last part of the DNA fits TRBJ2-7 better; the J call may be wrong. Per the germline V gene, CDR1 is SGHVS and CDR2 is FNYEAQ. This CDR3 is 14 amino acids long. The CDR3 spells CASSGTRGSNEQYF. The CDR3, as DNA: TGTGCCAGCAGCGGGACTCGCGGGAGCAATGAGCAGTACTTC.

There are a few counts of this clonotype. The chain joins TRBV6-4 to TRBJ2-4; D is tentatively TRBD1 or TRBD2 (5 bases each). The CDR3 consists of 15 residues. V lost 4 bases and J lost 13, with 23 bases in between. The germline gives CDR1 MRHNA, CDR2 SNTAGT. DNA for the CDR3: TGTGCCAGCAGTGTCGGGCTAGAGGGGTACAATGAGCAGTACTTC. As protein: CASSVGLEGYNEQYF.

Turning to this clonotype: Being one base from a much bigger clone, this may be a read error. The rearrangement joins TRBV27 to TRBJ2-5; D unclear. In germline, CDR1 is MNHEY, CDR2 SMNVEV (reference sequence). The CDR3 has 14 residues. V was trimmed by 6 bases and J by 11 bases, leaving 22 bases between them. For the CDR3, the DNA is TGTGCCAGCAGCGTGCAAAGGAATCGGAATGAGCAGTACTTC. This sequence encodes CASSVQRNRNEQYF.

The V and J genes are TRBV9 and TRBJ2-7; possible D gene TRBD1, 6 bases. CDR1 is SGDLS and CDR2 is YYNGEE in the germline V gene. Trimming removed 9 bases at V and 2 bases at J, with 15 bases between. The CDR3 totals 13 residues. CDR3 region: CAIQDSLTYEQYF. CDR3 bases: TGTGCCATTCAGGACAGTTTAACCTACGAGCAGTACTTC. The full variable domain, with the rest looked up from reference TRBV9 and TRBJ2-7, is DSGVTQTPKHLITATGQRVTLRCSPRSGDLSVYWYQQSLDQGLQFLIQYYNGEERAKGNILERFSAQQFPDLHSELNLSSLELGDSALYFCAIQDSLTYEQYFGPGTRLTVT.

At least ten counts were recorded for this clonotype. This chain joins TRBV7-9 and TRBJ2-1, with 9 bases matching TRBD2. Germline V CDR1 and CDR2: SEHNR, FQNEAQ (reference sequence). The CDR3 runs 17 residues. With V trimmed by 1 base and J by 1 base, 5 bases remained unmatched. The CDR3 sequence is CASSLGWTSDSYNEQFF. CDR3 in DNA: TGTGCCAGCAGCTTAGGGTGGACTAGCGATTCCTACAATGAGCAGTTCTTC.